The 14 T cell receptor beta chains below all came from one sample that was sequenced in a study of preoperative IRX-2 immunotherapy in early breast cancer. Documented treatment: preoperative locoregional IRX-2 cytokine immunotherapy. Sequenced by immunoSEQ multiplex PCR; TCRdb stores in-frame clones only, minus some. The sample includes roughly 24,000 clones, approximately 95% of them seen just once. Sequences were derived from tumor tissue, sampled after IRX-2 immunotherapy. The receptors here all came from a human donor with breast cancer.

The V call is TRBV4-2, the J call TRBJ2-1, with D tentatively TRBD1 (5 bases). CDR3 length: 17 residues. Germline V gives CDR1 LGHNA, CDR2 YNFKEQ. The V and J ends lost 4 bases and 0 bases respectively, with 16 bases between them. Written as DNA, the CDR3 is TGTGCCAGCAGCCCCCACGCCGACAGAAGCTCCTACAATGAGCAGTTCTTC. Amino acid sequence: CASSPHADRSSYNEQFF.

This chain connects TRBV7-3 to TRBJ2-1; 12 nucleotides agree with TRBD2. The CDR3 is 17 amino acids. Per germline, CDR1 SGHTA and CDR2 FQGTGA. V lost 1 base to trimming and J lost 6 bases; unmatched junction nucleotides: 7. CDR3 nucleotide sequence: TGTGCCAGCAGCTTAAGGACTAGCGGGGCCTCTGGCAATGAGCAGTTCTTC. Translation: CASSLRTSGASGNEQFF.

The chain recombines TRBV27 with TRBJ2-1, with unresolved D. Germline V gene lookup returns CDR1 MNHEY and CDR2 SMNVEV (reference sequence). The V end lost 6 bases, the J end lost 4 bases, and 13 bases lay between the germline ends. CDR3 length: 14 amino acids. The CDR3 reads CASSWLTTYNEQFF. The CDR3 DNA reads TGTGCCAGCAGCTGGCTAACAACTTACAATGAGCAGTTCTTC.

This chain links TRBV5-4 with TRBJ1-4, with D perhaps TRBD1 (5 bases). V lost 1 base and J 4 bases, leaving 8 bases between the germline ends. Germline CDR1 and CDR2: SGHNT and YYREEE (reference sequence). This CDR3 is built from 14 residues. This CDR3 is CASSLTGSNEKLFF. The CDR3 region has the DNA TGTGCCAGCAGCTTGACAGGAAGTAATGAAAAACTGTTTTTT. Supplemented by reference TRBV5-4 and TRBJ1-4, the full variable domain reads ETGVTQSPTHLIKTRGQQVTLRCSSQSGHNTVSWYQQALGQGPQFIFQYYREEENGRGNFPPRFSGLQFPNYSSELNVNALELDDSALYLCASSLTGSNEKLFFGSGTQLSVL.

This chain connects TRBV28 to TRBJ2-2; D tentatively reads TRBD1 or TRBD2 (6 bases each). The V and J ends lost 8 bases and 5 bases respectively, with 15 bases between them. From germline, CDR1 is MDHEN and CDR2 SYDVKM. CDR3 length: 14 amino acids. Written as DNA, the CDR3 is TGTGCCAGCTCTGGGGGGCTGGTTACCGGGGAGCTGTTTTTT. It specifies CASSGGLVTGELFF.

J is TRBJ1-4 and V is TRBV15; perhaps TRBD1 as D (6 bases). The germline V gene encodes CDR1 LNHNV and CDR2 YYDKDF (reference sequence). V lost 5 bases and J 10 bases, leaving 11 bases between the germline ends. The CDR3 totals 12 residues. The CDR3 is CATSSGQPKLFF. The CDR3 DNA reads TGTGCCACCAGCTCCGGACAGCCAAAACTGTTTTTT.

The chain is built from TRBV6-5 and TRBJ2-7; no firm D call. Deletions cut 1 base from V and 3 bases from J, with 13 bases between. This CDR3 is 15 amino acids long. Germline values: CDR1 MNHEY, CDR2 SVGAGI. The CDR3 sequence is CASSYYRRRIYEQYF. The CDR3, as DNA: TGTGCCAGCAGTTACTATCGGCGGCGGATCTACGAGCAGTACTTC.

The gene calls are TRBV7-9 and TRBJ1-1; D not resolved. Germline-derived CDR1 and CDR2 are SEHNR and FQNEAQ (reference sequence). The CDR3 totals 12 residues. Deletions cut 4 bases from V and 8 bases from J, with 11 bases between. Written as DNA, the CDR3 is TGTGCCAGCAGCTCCGCTAAAATCGAAGCTTTCTTT. This translates into CASSSAKIEAFF.

This rearrangement joins TRBV18 to TRBJ2-3; 7 nucleotides line up with TRBD2. Per germline, CDR1 KGHSH and CDR2 LQKENI. The length of the CDR3 is 15 residues. V lost 6 bases and J lost 4; bases outside the gene matches: 10. Here the CDR3 DNA reads TGTGCCAGCTCTCGTGACCGGACTAGTGCAGATACGCAGTATTTT. Its protein product is CASSRDRTSADTQYF.

This sequence joins TRBV15 and TRBJ2-2, with no clear D. V was clipped by 3 bases and J by 1 base, with 9 bases between them. Germline values: CDR1 LNHNV, CDR2 YYDKDF (reference sequence). The CDR3 is 15 residues long. CDR3 nucleotides: TGTGCCACCAGCAGGTTAGACTGGAACACCGGGGAGCTGTTTTTT. It specifies CATSRLDWNTGELFF.

The rearrangement joins TRBV5-5 to TRBJ2-6; D gene unclear. Trimming pared 5 bases from V and 6 bases from J, leaving 27 bases between. The CDR3 is 19 amino acids. Germline-derived CDR1 and CDR2 are SGHKS and YYEKEE (reference sequence). CDR3 residues: CASREKVGRLLYLANVLTF. The CDR3 DNA reads TGTGCCAGCAGGGAGAAAGTCGGCAGGCTGCTTTACTTGGCCAACGTCCTGACTTTC.

CDR3 in DNA: TGTGCCAGCAGTTCGGGACTAGCGGGACCGGCTCGGGAGACCCAGTACTTC. Residues: CASSSGLAGPARETQYF. V is TRBV28 and J is TRBJ2-5; 13 positions match TRBD2. Germline loops: CDR1 MDHEN, CDR2 SYDVKM. Trimming removed 4 bases from V and 5 bases from J; junction bases left unmatched: 10. The CDR3 loop spans 17 amino acids.

V is TRBV2 and J is TRBJ2-3; TRBD2 aligns across 10 bases. Trimming at V came to 6 bases and at J to 4 bases, leaving 4 bases not matched to a gene. CDR1 is SNHLY, CDR2 FYNNEI, per germline. This CDR3 spans 14 amino acids. The CDR3, as DNA: TGTGCCAGCAGAGCGGGGGGGCAGTCAGATACGCAGTATTTT. Translated, it gives CASRAGGQSDTQYF.

A single count supports this clone. The genes are TRBV7-3 and TRBJ2-2; 10 bases agree with TRBD2. The V gene end was trimmed by 1 base and the J gene end by 0 bases; junction bases not matched to a gene: 8. Per the germline V gene, CDR1 is SGHTA and CDR2 is FQGTGA. This CDR3 region has 19 residues. This CDR3 is CASSLSPGLATTNTGELFF. Written as DNA, the CDR3 is TGTGCCAGCAGCTTAAGCCCGGGACTAGCGACCACGAACACCGGGGAGCTGTTTTTT.